This TCR beta chain was captured in a study of T cells in Graves' hyperthyroidism and ophthalmopathy. The overall study: Peripheral blood was secured at the point of initial diagnosis, before any treatment.

Findings and limits, study-wide: Among thyroid clonotypes expanded above 0.001, most also appeared in blood.

The CDR3 covers 15 residues. Germline-derived CDR1 and CDR2 are SGHRS and YFSETQ. Losses at the gene ends were 4 bases for V and 3 bases for J; bases not matched to a gene: 6. About this clonotype itself: The antigen is not known.

The study based diagnoses on clinical symptoms, serum thyroxine and TRAb, thyroid ultrasound and orbital computed tomography. PBMCs came from around 9.7 ml fresh peripheral blood. Regions amplified from RNA transcripts were the TCR beta CDR3 regions. The HTBI primer set drove a first-round RT-PCR of the TCR CDR3. TCRdb independently ran MiXCR on the multiplex PCR reads; one entry per CDR3 protein. The data show 650,000 to 750,000 distinct CDR3 sequences, roughly 15% seen once. The V and J genes are TRBV5-1 and TRBJ1-5, with 8 bases aligning to TRBD1. Sequenced input: blood. This TCR was recovered from a woman aged 18-29 years with Graves' hyperthyroidism. The CDR3 is CASSKSGGLNQPQHF. In nucleotides, the CDR3 is TGCGCCAGCAGCAAGTCAGGGGGCCTCAATCAGCCCCAGCATTTT. Looking up the rest from reference TRBV5-1 and TRBJ1-5 gives the full variable domain: KAGVTQTPRYLIKTRGQQVTLSCSPISGHRSVSWYQQTPGQGLQFLFEYFSETQRNKGNFPGRFSGRQFSNSRSEMNVSTLELGDSALYLCASSKSGGLNQPQHFGDGTRLSIL.